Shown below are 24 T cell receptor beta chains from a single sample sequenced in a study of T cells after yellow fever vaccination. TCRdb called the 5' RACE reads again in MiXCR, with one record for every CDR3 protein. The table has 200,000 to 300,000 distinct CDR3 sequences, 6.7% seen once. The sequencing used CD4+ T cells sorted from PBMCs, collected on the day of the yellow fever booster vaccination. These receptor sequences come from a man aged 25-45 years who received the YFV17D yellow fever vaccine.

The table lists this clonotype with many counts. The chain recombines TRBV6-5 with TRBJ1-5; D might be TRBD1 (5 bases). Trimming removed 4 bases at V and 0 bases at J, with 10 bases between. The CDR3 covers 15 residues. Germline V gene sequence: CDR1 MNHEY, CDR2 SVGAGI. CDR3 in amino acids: CASSFSRDSNQPQHF. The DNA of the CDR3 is TGTGCCAGCAGTTTCAGCAGGGATAGCAATCAGCCCCAGCATTTT.

The chain's CDR3 is CASSPGGLAVREQFF. The CDR3 DNA reads as TGTGCCAGCTCACCAGGGGGACTAGCGGTCCGTGAGCAGTTCTTC. The V call is TRBV18, the J call TRBJ2-1, with TRBD2 matching 11 bases. The CDR3 covers 15 residues. Looked up from germline, CDR1 is KGHSH and CDR2 is LQKENI. Trimming at V came to 2 bases and at J to 9 bases, leaving 6 bases not matched to a gene.

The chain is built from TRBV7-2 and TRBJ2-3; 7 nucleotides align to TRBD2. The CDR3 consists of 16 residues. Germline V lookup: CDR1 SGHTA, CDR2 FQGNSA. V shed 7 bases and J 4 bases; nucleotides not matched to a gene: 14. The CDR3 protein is CASTWSGGSLADTQYF. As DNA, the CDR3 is TGTGCCAGCACCTGGAGCGGCGGGAGTTTGGCAGATACGCAGTATTTT.

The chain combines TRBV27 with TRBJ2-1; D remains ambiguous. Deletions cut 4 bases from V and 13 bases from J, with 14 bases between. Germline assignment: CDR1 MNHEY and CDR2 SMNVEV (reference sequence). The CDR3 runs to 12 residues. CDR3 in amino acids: CASSSRHGRQFF. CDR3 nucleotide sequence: TGTGCCAGCAGTTCCCGACATGGAAGACAGTTCTTC.

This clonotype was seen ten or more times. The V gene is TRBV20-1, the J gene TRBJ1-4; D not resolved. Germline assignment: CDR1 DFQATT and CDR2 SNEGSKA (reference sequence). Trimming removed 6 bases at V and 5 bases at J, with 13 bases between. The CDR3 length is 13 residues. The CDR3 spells CSAAQRMNEKLFF. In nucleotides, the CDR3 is TGCAGTGCCGCACAGCGCATGAATGAAAAACTGTTTTTT.

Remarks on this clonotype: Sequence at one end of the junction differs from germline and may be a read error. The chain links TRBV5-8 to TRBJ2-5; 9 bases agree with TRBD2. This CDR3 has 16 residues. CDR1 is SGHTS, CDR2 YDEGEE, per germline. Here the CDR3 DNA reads TGTGCCATCAGCCCCGGGACTAGCCCCAGGAAGGAGACCCAGTACTTC. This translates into CAISPGTSPRKETQYF.

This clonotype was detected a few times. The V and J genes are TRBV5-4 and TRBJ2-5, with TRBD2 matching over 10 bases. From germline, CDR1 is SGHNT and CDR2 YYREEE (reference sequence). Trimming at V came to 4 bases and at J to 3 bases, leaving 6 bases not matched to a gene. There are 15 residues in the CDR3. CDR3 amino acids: CASSPTSGQEETQYF. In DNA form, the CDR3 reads TGTGCCAGCAGCCCGACTAGCGGGCAGGAAGAGACCCAGTACTTC.

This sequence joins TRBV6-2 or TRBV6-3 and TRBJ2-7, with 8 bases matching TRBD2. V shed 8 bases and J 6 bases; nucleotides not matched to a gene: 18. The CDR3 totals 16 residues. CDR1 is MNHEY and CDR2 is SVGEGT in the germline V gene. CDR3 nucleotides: TGTGCCAGCCGCCCGGGTGGCAGCGGGAGTGCCGGCGAGCAGTACTTC. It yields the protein CASRPGGSGSAGEQYF.

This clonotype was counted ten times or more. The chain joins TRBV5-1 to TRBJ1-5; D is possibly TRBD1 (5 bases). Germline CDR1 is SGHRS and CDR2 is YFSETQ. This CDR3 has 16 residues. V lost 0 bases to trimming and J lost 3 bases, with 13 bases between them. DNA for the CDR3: TGCGCCAGCAGCTTGGTGGGGGGGACGGACAATCAGCCCCAGCATTTT. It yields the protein CASSLVGGTDNQPQHF.

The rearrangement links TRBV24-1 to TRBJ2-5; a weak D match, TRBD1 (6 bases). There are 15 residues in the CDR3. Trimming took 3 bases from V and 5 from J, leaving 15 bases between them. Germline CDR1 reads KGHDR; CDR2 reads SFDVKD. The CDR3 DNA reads TGTGCCACCAGTGATCCCGTGAGGGGGACGGAGACCCAGTACTTC. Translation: CATSDPVRGTETQYF.

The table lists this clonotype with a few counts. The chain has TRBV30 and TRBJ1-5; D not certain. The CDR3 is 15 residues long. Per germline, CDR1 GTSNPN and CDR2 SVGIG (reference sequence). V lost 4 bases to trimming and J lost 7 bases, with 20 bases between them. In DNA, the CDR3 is TGTGCCTGGAAAAGTCTAGGCAGTCCAAACCAGCCCCAGCATTTT. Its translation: CAWKSLGSPNQPQHF.

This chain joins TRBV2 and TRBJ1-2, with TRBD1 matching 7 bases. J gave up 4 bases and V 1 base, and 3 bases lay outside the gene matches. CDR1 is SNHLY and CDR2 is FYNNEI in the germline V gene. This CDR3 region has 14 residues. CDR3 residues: CASSEDQGGYGYTF. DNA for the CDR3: TGTGCCAGCAGTGAAGACCAGGGGGGCTATGGCTACACCTTC.

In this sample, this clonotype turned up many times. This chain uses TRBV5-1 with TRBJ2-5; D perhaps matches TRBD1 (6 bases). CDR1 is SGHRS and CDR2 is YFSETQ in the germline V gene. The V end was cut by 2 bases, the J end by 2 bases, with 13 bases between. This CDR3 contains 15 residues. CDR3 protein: CASSLPGTLQETQYF. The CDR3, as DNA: TGCGCCAGCAGCTTACCCGGGACATTGCAAGAGACCCAGTACTTC.

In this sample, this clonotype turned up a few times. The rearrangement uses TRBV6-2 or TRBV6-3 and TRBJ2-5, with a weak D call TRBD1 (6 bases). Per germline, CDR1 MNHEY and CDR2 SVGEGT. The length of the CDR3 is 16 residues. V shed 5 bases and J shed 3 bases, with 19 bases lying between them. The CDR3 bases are TGTGCCAGCAGTCTTCCGATTTGGGGGCGCGAAGAGACCCAGTACTTC. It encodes CASSLPIWGREETQYF.

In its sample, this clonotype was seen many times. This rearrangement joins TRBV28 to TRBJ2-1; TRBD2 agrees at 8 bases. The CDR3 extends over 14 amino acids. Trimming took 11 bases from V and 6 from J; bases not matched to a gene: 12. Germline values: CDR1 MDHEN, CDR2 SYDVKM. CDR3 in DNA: TGTGCCGGGCGGAGCGGGAGACGGGCCAATGAGCAGTTCTTC. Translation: CAGRSGRRANEQFF.

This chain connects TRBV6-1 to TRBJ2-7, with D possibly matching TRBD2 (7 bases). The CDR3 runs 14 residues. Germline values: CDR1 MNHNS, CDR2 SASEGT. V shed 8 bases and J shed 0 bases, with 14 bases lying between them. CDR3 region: CASGNRGASYEQYF. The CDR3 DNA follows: TGTGCCAGCGGAAATCGGGGGGCCTCCTACGAGCAGTACTTC.

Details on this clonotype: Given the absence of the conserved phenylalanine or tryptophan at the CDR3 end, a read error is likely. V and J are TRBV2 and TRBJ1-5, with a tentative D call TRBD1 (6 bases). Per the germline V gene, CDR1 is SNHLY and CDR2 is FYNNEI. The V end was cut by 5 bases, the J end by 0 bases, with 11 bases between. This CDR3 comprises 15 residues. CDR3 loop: CASSPGANSNQPQHS. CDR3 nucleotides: TGTGCCAGCAGTCCAGGGGCGAATAGCAATCAGCCCCAGCATTCT.

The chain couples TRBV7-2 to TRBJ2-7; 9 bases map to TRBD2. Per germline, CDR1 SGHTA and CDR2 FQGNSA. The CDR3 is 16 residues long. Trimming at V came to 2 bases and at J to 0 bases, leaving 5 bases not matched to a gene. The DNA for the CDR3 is TGTGCCAGCAGCTTAAGGGCGGGAGGGAGCTCCTACGAGCAGTACTTC. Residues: CASSLRAGGSSYEQYF.

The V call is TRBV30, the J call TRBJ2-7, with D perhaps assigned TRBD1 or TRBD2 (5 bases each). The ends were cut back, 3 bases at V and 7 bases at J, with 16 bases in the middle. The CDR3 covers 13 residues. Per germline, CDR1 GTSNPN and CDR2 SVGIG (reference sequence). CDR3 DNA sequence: TGTGCCTGGAGAAGGGACCCCCTCGGGGAGCAGTACTTC. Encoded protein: CAWRRDPLGEQYF.

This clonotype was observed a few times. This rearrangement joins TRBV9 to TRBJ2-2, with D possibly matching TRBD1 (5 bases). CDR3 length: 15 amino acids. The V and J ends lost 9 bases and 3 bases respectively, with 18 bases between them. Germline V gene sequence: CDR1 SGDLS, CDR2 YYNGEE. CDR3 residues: CAIPLWGYYTGELFF. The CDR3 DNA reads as TGTGCCATACCGTTGTGGGGCTACTACACCGGGGAGCTGTTTTTT.

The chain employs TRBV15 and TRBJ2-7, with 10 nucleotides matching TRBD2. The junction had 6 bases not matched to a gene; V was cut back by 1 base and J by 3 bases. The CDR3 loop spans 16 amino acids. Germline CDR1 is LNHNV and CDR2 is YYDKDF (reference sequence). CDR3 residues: CATSRVTSGFVYEQYF. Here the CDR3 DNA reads TGTGCCACCAGCAGAGTGACTAGCGGGTTTGTCTACGAGCAGTACTTC.

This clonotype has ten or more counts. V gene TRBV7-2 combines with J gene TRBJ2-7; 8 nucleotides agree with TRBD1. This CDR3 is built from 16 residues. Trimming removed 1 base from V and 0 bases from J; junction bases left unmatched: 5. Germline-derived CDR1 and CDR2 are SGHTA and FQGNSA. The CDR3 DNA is TGTGCCAGCAGCTTAGGTGGGACAGGCGTCTCCTACGAGCAGTACTTC. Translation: CASSLGGTGVSYEQYF.

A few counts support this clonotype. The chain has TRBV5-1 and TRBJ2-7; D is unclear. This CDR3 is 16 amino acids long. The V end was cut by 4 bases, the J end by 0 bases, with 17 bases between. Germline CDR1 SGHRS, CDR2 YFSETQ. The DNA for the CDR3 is TGCGCCAGCAGCCCCACCTCCACAGCAAGCTCCTACGAGCAGTACTTC. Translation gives CASSPTSTASSYEQYF.

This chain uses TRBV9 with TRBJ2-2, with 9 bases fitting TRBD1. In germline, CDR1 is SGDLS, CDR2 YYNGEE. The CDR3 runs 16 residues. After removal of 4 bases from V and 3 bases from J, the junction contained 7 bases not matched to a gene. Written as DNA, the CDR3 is TGTGCCAGCAGCTCCACCGGGACAGGGTACACCGGGGAGCTGTTTTTT. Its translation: CASSSTGTGYTGELFF. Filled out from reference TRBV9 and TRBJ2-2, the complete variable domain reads DSGVTQTPKHLITATGQRVTLRCSPRSGDLSVYWYQQSLDQGLQFLIQYYNGEERAKGNILERFSAQQFPDLHSELNLSSLELGDSALYFCASSSTGTGYTGELFFGEGSRLTVL.